This T cell receptor beta chain was recovered during a study of beta chain features in type 1 diabetes (dated by TCRdb to between 2017 and 2018). Context from the whole study: Patients and healthy donors did not differ in mean age, gender distribution, total cell number or subset yield. Regulatory and stem cell-like memory subsets were isolated from only 8 patients and about eight healthy donors, whereas naive and central memory subsets came from all 30 or so donors. A total of roughly 99,000,000 sorted cells were examined across all samples, and the number of cells per subset was strongly correlated with RNA yield. In the study, recently diagnosed type 1 diabetes patients and matched healthy donors were compared on the TCRB repertoires of their sorted circulating CD4+ T cell subsets.

Cut back by 6 bases and 0 bases, the V and J ends lie 15 bases apart. CDR1 SGHVS and CDR2 FNYEAQ were looked up in the germline V gene. The CDR3 has 16 amino acids, counting the end cysteine and phenylalanine. Just CDR3 DNA is preserved here, 48 bases in frame from base 1. Results and caveats for the whole study, not just this receptor: Naive, central memory and regulatory TCRB repertoires appeared to be more similar among patients than among healthy donors. Shorter templates might have been favored by PCR, but patient and control samples were amplified and corrected together, so both groups would have been affected equally by any skew. At VDJ recombination sites, patients with type 1 diabetes made fewer insertions and deleted more nucleotides, a pattern implying thymic rearrangement abnormalities. Because cDNA rather than genomic DNA was sequenced, highly expressing activated cells could have been over-represented, although no difference in activation and CD3 levels was found between groups. Type 1 diabetes patients showed a moderate but significant shortening of TCRB CDR3 length in all four CD4+ subsets. Because small numbers of individuals were included in the HLA sub-analyses, any influence of HLA type on TCRB rearrangement was left unresolved.

A single peripheral blood draw of around 0.11 L on average was collected from each donor into heparinised tubes. A BD FACSAria II and a panel including CD45RO, CCR7, CD25, CD127, CD95 and CD27 were used to sort naive, central memory, regulatory and stem cell-like memory CD4+ T cells. A purity above 98% was achieved for all sorted populations. PBMCs were isolated right away by Lymphoprep density gradient centrifugation and were stained directly, without culture. So that batch effects would be minimized, each experiment stained and sorted samples in pairs, pairing one healthy donor with one patient. The entire amount of isolated RNA was reverse transcribed using the High Capacity cDNA Reverse Transcription Kit, so the sequenced TCRB transcripts were expressed ones. Deep immunoSEQ sequencing was performed on naive, central memory and regulatory T cell samples, with an average of roughly 3.5 million total reads per sample. After sorted cells were lysed in RLT buffer, RNA was extracted with DNase-treated RNeasy Micro or Mini kits, with the choice depending on cell number. Each cell subset was processed separately to prevent cross-contamination, with patient and healthy donor samples processed together. The immunoSEQ multiplex PCR was used to amplify TCRB sequences from cDNA, generating 87-bp fragments that spanned the CDR3 region. Amplicons were sequenced on the Illumina HiSeq platform. In the source study's methods: Synthetic template baselines were used to correct PCR bias computationally, reads within Hamming distance 2 were collapsed together, and singletons that could not be merged were discarded. Reads were aligned against IMGT so that V, D and J genes, CDR3 length and insertions or deletions at six rearrangement sites could be assigned. Clonotype counts were normalized to sorted cell number within each subset before computing true diversity and Gini coefficients with the tcR R package. The overlap coefficient, calculated on TCRB nucleotide sequences, was used to quantify repertoire sharing. The source is immuneACCESS, and TCRdb retained only in-frame sequences with V and J called. Part of the clones is not carried over; for the studies checked, unresolved V genes explain less than half of this, and the remainder is unexplained. That table supplies the V and J calls and clone size; D and trimming were determined from the DNA. The sample records 37,000 or so clones, 45% to 50% of which are singletons. The ten biggest clones cover roughly 0.7% of the sample.

This clone occurred a few times. The target of this receptor is not known. Per-nucleotide qualities are absent, and no much larger clonotype sits a single base away. This clonotype was obtained from a woman aged 18 to 35 in good health. The V and J genes are TRBV7-6 and TRBJ2-1, with a weak D call of TRBD1 (6 bases match). Sequencing was done on a sample of central memory CD4+ T cells from blood. The CDR3 sequence is CASSLGANPSYNEQFF. The nucleotides are TGTGCCAGCAGTTTGGGGGCGAACCCCTCCTACAATGAGCAGTTCTTC. Full variable domain (CDR3 extended with the reference TRBV7-6 and TRBJ2-1 proteins): GAGVSQSPRYKVTKRGQDVALRCDPISGHVSLYWYRQALGQGPEFLTYFNYEAQQDKSGLPNDRFSAERPEGSISTLTIQRTEQRDSAMYRCASSLGANPSYNEQFFGPGTRLTVL.